Listed below are T cell receptor beta chains from one sample, sequenced in a study of cytotoxic CD8 clonotypes in ibrutinib-treated CLL. Assay: immunoSEQ multiplex PCR; the TCRdb copy retains only in-frame clones and omits some. The data hold 40,000 to 50,000 clones, with more than 55% observed a single time. The starting material was PBMCs, obtained after 24 months of ibrutinib treatment. The receptors were sampled from a human donor with chronic lymphocytic leukemia. CDR3s include the opening cysteine and the closing phenylalanine or tryptophan. The D gene is left open where the match is weak. Rows may omit the clone size; those that give it use once, few, many or a size class.

CDR3 protein	CDR3 DNA	V gene	clone size	D gene	J gene
CASSLKDTQYF	TGTGCCAGCAGCTTAAAAGATACGCAGTATTTT	TRBV7-9	NA	NA	TRBJ2-3
CASSFDRTGLLGGYTF	TGTGCCAGCAGTTTCGATAGGACAGGGCTGCTGGGGGGCTACACCTTC	TRBV27	NA	TRBD1	TRBJ1-2
CASSRGGADQETQYF	TGTGCCAGCAGCAGAGGGGGGGCGGACCAAGAGACCCAGTACTTC	TRBV7-8	NA	NA	TRBJ2-5
CASSPQIEETQYF	TGTGCCAGCAGCCCACAAATCGAAGAGACCCAGTACTTC	TRBV11-3	NA	NA	TRBJ2-5
CASKAGAGANVLTF	TGTGCCAGTAAGGCAGGGGCCGGGGCCAACGTCCTGACTTTC	TRBV19	once	NA	TRBJ2-6
CSAGTGYEQYF	TGCAGTGCGGGGACAGGCTACGAGCAGTACTTC	TRBV20-1	NA	TRBD1	TRBJ2-7
CATSTSGAPKQYF	TGTGCCACCAGCACCTCAGGTGCCCCCAAGCAGTACTTC	TRBV15	once	NA	TRBJ2-7
CASSLRDRVNEQYF	TGCGCCAGCAGCCTACGGGACAGGGTAAACGAGCAGTACTTC	TRBV4-1	NA	TRBD1	TRBJ2-7
CASSRDSYEQYF	TGTGCCAGTAGCAGGGACTCCTACGAGCAGTACTTC	TRBV19	NA	NA	TRBJ2-7
CASSWADGGDGYTF	TGTGCCAGCAGCTGGGCGGACGGGGGTGATGGCTACACCTTC	TRBV5-8	NA	NA	TRBJ1-2
CASSQDARSEQFF	TGCGCCAGCAGCCAAGATGCCAGGTCTGAGCAGTTCTTC	TRBV4-1	many	NA	TRBJ2-1
CASSPGDKYTEAFF	TGCGCCAGCAGCCCTGGGGACAAGTACACTGAAGCTTTCTTT	TRBV5-1	NA	NA	TRBJ1-1
CASRRQVPYGYTF	TGTGCCAGCAGGCGACAGGTGCCCTATGGCTACACCTTC	TRBV2	NA	NA	TRBJ1-2
CASSVDGTNTGELFF	TGTGCCAGCAGCGTGGACGGAACGAACACCGGGGAGCTGTTTTTT	TRBV5-4	few	NA	TRBJ2-2
CASSMGGPDTGELFF	TGTGCCAGCAGTATGGGTGGGCCAGACACCGGGGAGCTGTTTTTT	TRBV6-1	NA	NA	TRBJ2-2
CASSVGGGVYEQYF	TGTGCCAGCAGCGTAGGTGGCGGGGTATACGAGCAGTACTTC	TRBV9	NA	NA	TRBJ2-7
CASSRKGPPTGNGNTIYF	TGTGCCAGCAGCCGCAAGGGGCCTCCGACAGGGAACGGAAACACCATATATTTT	TRBV4-2	NA	TRBD1	TRBJ1-3
CASEYRNGYTF	TGTGCCAGTGAATACCGCAACGGCTACACCTTC	TRBV19	NA	NA	TRBJ1-2
CSAGTGLNTEAFF	TGCAGCGCTGGGACAGGGCTAAACACTGAAGCTTTCTTT	TRBV29-1	few	TRBD1	TRBJ1-1
CASSSRQYSNQPQHF	TGTGCCAGCAGTTCCCGGCAGTATAGCAATCAGCCCCAGCATTTT	TRBV27	NA	NA	TRBJ1-5
CSVLGGRAEQYF	TGCAGCGTTTTAGGGGGCAGGGCCGAGCAGTACTTC	TRBV29-1	NA	TRBD1	TRBJ2-7
CASSQTKDTIYF	TGTGCCAGCAGCCAGACCAAAGACACCATATATTTT	TRBV14	NA	NA	TRBJ1-3
CASSLQGLIYEQYF	TGTGCCAGCAGCTTACAGGGGTTAATTTACGAGCAGTACTTC	TRBV5-6	NA	TRBD1	TRBJ2-7
CASIPGTGTHNEQFF	TGTGCCAGCATCCCCGGGACTGGAACCCACAATGAGCAGTTCTTC	TRBV2	NA	NA	TRBJ2-1
CASSMRQGQGNTEAFF	TGTGCCAGTAGTATGCGGCAGGGACAGGGGAACACTGAAGCTTTCTTT	TRBV19	few	TRBD1	TRBJ1-1
CASSEVADNSPLHF	TGTGCCAGCAGTGAAGTGGCAGATAATTCACCCCTCCACTTT	TRBV2	NA	NA	TRBJ1-6
CASKVSIYGYTF	TGTGCCAGCAAGGTCAGCATCTATGGCTACACCTTC	TRBV2	few	NA	TRBJ1-2
CASSLATGLSYNEQFF	TGTGCCAGCAGCTTAGCGACAGGCCTCTCCTACAATGAGCAGTTCTTC	TRBV11-2	NA	NA	TRBJ2-1
CASSTRQGGYTF	TGTGCCAGTAGTACGCGACAGGGCGGCTACACCTTC	TRBV19	few	TRBD1	TRBJ1-2
CASKIQGAEDTQYF	TGTGCCAGCAAGATACAGGGGGCGGAAGATACGCAGTATTTT	TRBV6-6	NA	TRBD1	TRBJ2-3
CASSPSGGFQETQYF	TGTGCCAGCAGCCCCTCAGGGGGCTTCCAAGAGACCCAGTACTTC	TRBV7-7	once	TRBD1	TRBJ2-5
CASRFRLSTDTQYF	TGTGCCAGCAGATTTCGACTTAGCACAGATACGCAGTATTTT	TRBV13	NA	NA	TRBJ2-3
CASSESTGGHPGELFF	TGTGCCAGCAGTGAATCTACTGGGGGGCACCCCGGGGAGCTGTTTTTT	TRBV25-1	few	NA	TRBJ2-2
CASSGGSPLHF	TGTGCCAGCAGCGGGGGTTCACCCCTCCACTTT	TRBV7-9	NA	NA	TRBJ1-6
CASSRGQGGTEAFF	TGTGCCAGCAGCCGGGGACAGGGTGGGACTGAAGCTTTCTTT	TRBV5-5	NA	TRBD1	TRBJ1-1
CASRRGISYEQYF	TGTGCCAGCAGACGGGGGATCTCCTACGAGCAGTACTTC	TRBV2	NA	NA	TRBJ2-7
CASSLGGWTEAFF	TGTGCCAGCAGCTTGGGGGGGTGGACTGAAGCTTTCTTT	TRBV7-8	NA	NA	TRBJ1-1
CASSLAGSEQYF	TGTGCCAGCAGCTTAGCAGGGAGCGAGCAGTACTTC	TRBV7-7	NA	NA	TRBJ2-7
CSVESPSSYEQYF	TGCAGCGTTGAATCCCCCAGCTCCTACGAGCAGTACTTC	TRBV29-1	NA	NA	TRBJ2-7
CASSIRAGANTGELFF	TGTGCCAGTAGTATACGGGCCGGAGCGAACACCGGGGAGCTGTTTTTT	TRBV19	NA	NA	TRBJ2-2
CASRPVGEETQYF	TGTGCAAGTCGCCCAGTGGGGGAAGAGACCCAGTACTTC	TRBV12-2	NA	NA	TRBJ2-5
CASSPEGRAHQPQHF	TGTGCCAGCAGCCCCGAGGGCAGGGCGCATCAGCCCCAGCATTTT	TRBV11-2	NA	NA	TRBJ1-5
CASSIGSTGELFF	TGTGCCAGTAGTATAGGGAGCACCGGGGAGCTGTTTTTT	TRBV19	many	NA	TRBJ2-2
CASSSGPGDYGYTF	TGTGCCAGTAGTAGCGGACCAGGGGACTATGGCTACACCTTC	TRBV19	NA	NA	TRBJ1-2
CASRPTAPYEQYF	TGTGCCAGCAGGCCGACAGCTCCCTACGAGCAGTACTTC	TRBV27	NA	NA	TRBJ2-7
CASSLGAAPREFF	TGCGCCAGCAGCTTGGGGGCCGCACCCAGGGAGTTCTTC	TRBV5-1	NA	NA	TRBJ2-1
CASSSGQVRGYTF	TGTGCCAGCAGTAGTGGACAGGTTCGTGGCTACACCTTC	TRBV2	few	TRBD1	TRBJ1-2
CASSTSLGGQETQYF	TGTGCCAGCAGTACCTCACTAGGCGGCCAAGAGACCCAGTACTTC	TRBV25-1	NA	NA	TRBJ2-5
CASIPEDRATEAFF	TGTGCCAGCATACCCGAGGACAGGGCCACTGAAGCTTTCTTT	TRBV6-5	NA	TRBD1	TRBJ1-1
CASSFDRGYEQYF	TGCGCCAGCAGCTTTGACAGGGGCTACGAGCAGTACTTC	TRBV5-1	NA	TRBD1	TRBJ2-7
CASSDSGTGGYEQYF	TGTGCCAGCAGTGACTCTGGGACAGGGGGCTACGAGCAGTACTTC	TRBV6-1	NA	TRBD1	TRBJ2-7
CASSPRTENSPLHF	TGTGCCAGCAGCCCGAGGACCGAGAATTCACCCCTCCACTTT	TRBV11-2	NA	NA	TRBJ1-6
CASSLGQGEGYTF	TGTGCCAGCAGCCTTGGACAGGGGGAGGGCTACACCTTC	TRBV5-6	NA	TRBD1	TRBJ1-2
CASSEGLAEETQYF	TGTGCCAGCAGTGAGGGACTAGCGGAAGAGACCCAGTACTTC	TRBV7-6	few	TRBD2	TRBJ2-5
CASSETDRAAYEQYF	TGTGCCAGCAGTGAAACCGACAGGGCGGCCTACGAGCAGTACTTC	TRBV2	NA	TRBD1	TRBJ2-7
CASTNPGGSHEQYF	TGTGCCAGCACTAACCCCGGGGGGAGCCACGAGCAGTACTTC	TRBV6-5	NA	TRBD2	TRBJ2-7
CASRGQVVSYEQYF	TGTGCCAGCAGGGGACAGGTTGTATCCTACGAGCAGTACTTC	TRBV6-6	NA	TRBD1	TRBJ2-7